The 4 T cell receptor beta chains listed next were all sequenced from one sample in a study of regulatory T cells in long-lasting Graves disease. Researchers made TCR beta libraries by using iRepertoire HTBI primers and running Arm-PCR on CDR3 regions. One entry per CDR3 protein results from TCRdb running MiXCR on the multiplex PCR reads. This table holds around 400,000 distinct CDR3 sequences, about 15% found once. Time point here: newly diagnosed GD, antithyroid drugs for less than 3 months. PBMCs were the source of the RNA used for TCR sequencing. These data are also associated with another study on T cells in Graves' hyperthyroidism and ophthalmopathy.

The starting material was peripheral blood mononuclear cells (PBMCs), obtained at new diagnosis, from a patient treated with antithyroid drugs. The source of these receptors is a woman between 35 and 50 years old with Graves disease.

This clonotype was seen many times. This chain connects TRBV4-1 to TRBJ2-5; 7 positions match TRBD1. Germline CDR1 is MGHRA and CDR2 is YSYEKL. V dropped 1 base and J dropped 5; count of bases not matched to a gene: 7. This CDR3 region has 15 residues. The CDR3 DNA is TGCGCCAGCAGCCAAGGCCTACAGGGGATGGAGACCCAGTACTTC. It yields the protein CASSQGLQGMETQYF.

This clonotype occurred many times. V is TRBV7-6 and J is TRBJ2-3, with 7 bases identical to TRBD2. This CDR3 spans 16 amino acids. Trimming at V came to 5 bases and at J to 1 base, leaving 9 bases not matched to a gene. Germline CDR1 and CDR2: SGHVS and FNYEAQ. The CDR3 DNA reads TGTGCCAGCAGCACGGGACTAAATTCTCGCACAGATACGCAGTATTTT. This encodes CASSTGLNSRTDTQYF. The full variable domain, rest sourced from reference TRBV7-6 and TRBJ2-3, is GAGVSQSPRYKVTKRGQDVALRCDPISGHVSLYWYRQALGQGPEFLTYFNYEAQQDKSGLPNDRFSAERPEGSISTLTIQRTEQRDSAMYRCASSTGLNSRTDTQYFGPGTRLTVL.

This chain links TRBV6-1 with TRBJ1-2; D might be TRBD1 (6 bases). Per the germline V gene, CDR1 is MNHNS and CDR2 is SASEGT. Trimming took 7 bases from V and 4 from J, leaving 13 bases between them. This CDR3 has 13 residues. The chain's CDR3 is CASKLQGSYGYTF. For the CDR3, the DNA is TGTGCCAGCAAACTACAGGGTAGCTATGGCTACACCTTC.

Comments on this clonotype: Since no conserved phenylalanine or tryptophan closes the CDR3, a read error is the likely cause. The V call is TRBV18, the J call TRBJ2-1; perhaps TRBD2 as D (6 bases). The J call is uncertain, as TRBJ2-5 better fits the DNA end. This CDR3 region has 14 residues. CDR1 KGHSH and CDR2 LQKENI come from the germline V gene. The CDR3 DNA reads as TGTGCCAGCTCACCATCGCGGGAAGAGGAGACCCAGTACCTC. This encodes CASSPSREEETQYL.